Following are 11 T cell receptor beta chains from one sample sequenced in a study of response to subunit inactivated influenza vaccine. One entry per CDR3 protein, called by TCRdb with MiXCR from the RT-PCR reads. This sample carries 280,000 or so distinct CDR3 sequences, 21% of them seen once, and the ten largest clones take around 9.6%. Sequenced material: PBMCs from blood, taken approximately 20 months after vaccination. The receptors shown here come from a man between 50 and 69 years old who received an inactivated influenza vaccine.

V usage is TRBV12-3 or TRBV12-4 and J usage is TRBJ2-1, with D possibly matching TRBD1 (6 bases). V shed 5 bases and J shed 6 bases, with 11 bases lying between them. The CDR3 loop spans 13 amino acids. The DNA for the CDR3 is TGTGCCAGCAGTCCCCCCAGGGGCAATGAGCAGTTCTTC. Amino acid sequence: CASSPPRGNEQFF.

This clonotype was detected ten times or more. The V gene is TRBV19, the J gene TRBJ2-6; D is unresolved. V was cut by 6 bases and J by 0 bases, with 6 bases left in between. CDR3 length equals 14 residues. Germline CDR1 is LNHDA and CDR2 is SQIVND (reference sequence). The CDR3 DNA sequence: TGTGCCAGTAGGGCTAACTCTGGGGCCAACGTCCTGACTTTC. Its translation: CASRANSGANVLTF.

This clonotype was observed a handful of times. The chain recombines TRBV20-1 with TRBJ2-5; TRBD2 is a possible D gene (5 bases). The ends were cut back, 1 base at V and 4 bases at J, with 16 bases in the middle. The CDR3 sequence is 15 residues long. Germline lookup yields CDR1 DFQATT and CDR2 SNEGSKA (reference sequence). The CDR3 nucleotides are TGCAGTGCTAGAGTCTTTACTGGGAGTATAGAGACCCAGTACTTC. It yields the protein CSARVFTGSIETQYF.

The J gene is TRBJ2-1, the V gene TRBV29-1, with D unclear. CDR1 is SQVTM, CDR2 ANQGSEA, per germline. This CDR3 comprises 11 residues. V lost 5 bases to trimming and J lost 8 bases, with 10 bases between them. The CDR3, as DNA: TGCAGCGTTCCTCGCCCCGATGAGCAGTTCTTC. Its translation is CSVPRPDEQFF.

This clonotype was observed a handful of times. V and J are TRBV7-6 and TRBJ2-5; TRBD1 agrees at 8 bases. CDR3 length equals 17 residues. With V trimmed by 1 base and J by 3 bases, 10 bases remained unmatched. Germline CDR1 and CDR2: SGHVS and FNYEAQ. This chain's CDR3 is CASSLGPRGHLKETQYF. The CDR3 DNA follows: TGTGCCAGCAGCTTAGGTCCCAGGGGGCATCTCAAAGAGACCCAGTACTTC.

This clonotype counts as medium-sized (0.01 to 0.1%). V gene TRBV4-3 combines with J gene TRBJ1-5; D remains ambiguous. The CDR3 length is 13 residues. The V end lost 1 base, the J end lost 10 bases, and 11 bases lay between the germline ends. Germline-derived CDR1 and CDR2 are LGHNA and YSLEER. The CDR3 region has the DNA TGCGCCAGCAGCCAAGGCCAGGTTAGTCCCCAGCATTTT. Encoded protein: CASSQGQVSPQHF.

In this sample, this clonotype turned up a few times. The V and J genes are TRBV19 and TRBJ2-7; possible D gene TRBD1, 6 bases. This CDR3 has 15 amino acids. V lost 4 bases, J lost 7 bases, and 20 bases lay in between. Germline CDR1 reads LNHDA; CDR2 reads SQIVND (reference sequence). CDR3 coding DNA: TGTGCCAGTAGTACACACTGGACAGACTCGGGGGAGCAGTACTTC. Its translation is CASSTHWTDSGEQYF.

The gene calls are TRBV7-6 and TRBJ1-5; a possible D gene is TRBD1 (5 bases). From germline, CDR1 is SGHVS and CDR2 FNYEAQ. There are 15 residues in the CDR3. Between the trimmed V and J ends, which lost 2 bases and 5 bases, there was a span of 13 bases. The CDR3 DNA sequence: TGTGCCAGCAGCTTAAGGCAGGGTAGGGATCAGCCCCAGCATTTT. Translation: CASSLRQGRDQPQHF.

This clonotype was counted only a few times. The V and J genes are TRBV6-2 or TRBV6-3 and TRBJ1-2, with D uncertain. The CDR3 length is 14 residues. Between the trimmed V and J ends, which lost 6 bases and 1 base, there was a span of 12 bases. Germline-derived CDR1 and CDR2 are MNHEY and SVGEGT. The chain's CDR3 is CASSDSRVNYGYTF. CDR3 nucleotide sequence: TGTGCCAGCAGCGATTCGCGGGTTAACTATGGCTACACCTTC.

The chain couples TRBV30 to TRBJ2-7; D is tentatively TRBD1 or TRBD2 (6 bases each). The germline gives CDR1 GTSNPN, CDR2 SVGIG (reference sequence). V lost 6 bases and J 1 base, leaving 19 bases between the germline ends. The CDR3 is 15 residues long. CDR3 sequence (DNA): TGTGCCTGCACTAGACTCGAGGGGGGTTCCTACGAGCAGTACTTC. As protein: CACTRLEGGSYEQYF. The entire variable domain, with the rest obtained from reference TRBV30 and TRBJ2-7, is as follows: SQTIHQWPATLVQPVGSPLSLECTVEGTSNPNLYWYRQAAGRGLQLLFYSVGIGQISSEVPQNLSASRPQDRQFILSSKKLLLSDSGFYLCACTRLEGGSYEQYFGPGTRLTVT.

The J gene is TRBJ1-4, the V gene TRBV6-1; D may be TRBD1 (6 bases). Germline V CDR1 and CDR2: MNHNS, SASEGT. Trimming pared 3 bases from V and 8 bases from J, leaving 16 bases between. The CDR3 length is 15 residues. The CDR3 DNA reads as TGTGCCAGCAGTGAGGGTACAGGGCGTGGGGAAAAACTGTTTTTT. Amino acids: CASSEGTGRGEKLFF.